A single sample is the source of the 18 T cell receptor beta chains below, sequenced in a study of human T cells and chemical hapten exposure. TCRdb re-called the RACE reads through MiXCR, storing one row per CDR3 protein. The sample lists 60,000 to 75,000 distinct CDR3 sequences; around 6.6% were seen once. The time point is: pre-sensitization, week 0. Treatment in this sample: therapeutic diphenylcyclopropenone sensitization with weekly scalp DPC. The sequencing used whole blood, collected in connection with sensitization to the hapten diphenylcyclopropenone (DPC). Every receptor here comes from a woman younger than 45 with alopecia areata. Some clones in this sample may be carry-over from other donors' samples.

With respect to this clonotype: A much larger clone sits a single nucleotide away, making a read error possible. V and J are TRBV29-1 and TRBJ2-7; D is possibly TRBD1 or TRBD2 (5 bases each). From germline, CDR1 is SQVTM and CDR2 ANQGSEA. CDR3 length: 12 residues. With 6 bases removed from V and 2 bases from J, the gap between germline ends came to 11 bases. CDR3 loop: CSVEGRTYEQYF. CDR3 DNA sequence: TGCAGCGTCGAGGGGCGGACCTACGAGCAGTACTTC.

This clonotype was observed many times. V and J are TRBV20-1 and TRBJ2-1, with 7 bases aligning to TRBD2. The V gene end was trimmed by 3 bases and the J gene end by 3 bases; junction bases not matched to a gene: 14. Germline assignment: CDR1 DFQATT and CDR2 SNEGSKA (reference sequence). This CDR3 has 17 amino acids. The CDR3 loop reads CSASTPSGVSVYNEQFF. CDR3 in DNA: TGCAGTGCTAGTACACCCAGCGGGGTATCTGTCTACAATGAGCAGTTCTTC.

This clonotype turned up a few times. The chain has TRBV12-3 or TRBV12-4 and TRBJ2-3, with 7 bases lining up with TRBD1. The length of the CDR3 is 16 residues. J lost 3 bases, V lost 1 base, and 7 bases had no gene match. The CDR3 DNA follows: TGTGCCAGCAGTTTAGGGCAGGGGGTTTCTACAGATACGCAGTATTTT. Translation gives CASSLGQGVSTDTQYF.

For this clonotype: This clone may be a read error of a much larger clone one base away. The rearrangement joins TRBV6-1 to TRBJ2-7; 7 bases fit TRBD2. CDR1 is MNHNS, CDR2 SASEGT, per germline. The CDR3 has 14 residues. In DNA form, the CDR3 reads TGTGCCAGCAGCCTCCAAGACGGGGACTACAAGCAGTACTTC. Encoded protein: CASSLQDGDYKQYF.

At least ten counts were recorded for this clonotype. The gene calls are TRBV12-3 or TRBV12-4 and TRBJ2-1; 8 positions match TRBD2. The CDR3 sequence is 13 residues long. The trim removed 6 bases at V and 3 bases at J, leaving 1 base unmatched. CDR3: CASSRGGYNEQFF. Written as DNA, the CDR3 is TGTGCCAGCAGCCGGGGGGGCTACAATGAGCAGTTCTTC.

This chain joins TRBV10-3 and TRBJ2-3; 15 bases match TRBD2. The CDR3 covers 20 residues. CDR1 is ENHRY, CDR2 SYGVKD, per germline. Trimming at V came to 5 bases and at J to 0 bases, leaving 12 bases not matched to a gene. The chain's CDR3 is CAISPPGLAGGPASTDTQYF. CDR3 nucleotides: TGTGCCATCAGTCCACCGGGACTAGCGGGGGGACCTGCTAGCACAGATACGCAGTATTTT.

In its sample, this clonotype was seen many times. The J gene is TRBJ2-7, the V gene TRBV5-1; the D gene is possibly TRBD1 (6 bases). V gave up 4 bases and J gave up 3 bases, with 32 bases separating them. The germline V gene has CDR1 SGHRS and CDR2 YFSETQ. The length of the CDR3 is 20 residues. The CDR3 sequence: CASSRPVSWTDLYLHYEQYF. Here the CDR3 DNA reads TGCGCCAGCAGCCGCCCGGTATCGTGGACAGATCTCTACCTGCACTACGAGCAGTACTTC.

For this clonotype: This may arise from a read error, as a much more abundant clone is one base away. This chain uses TRBV7-8 with TRBJ2-3; tentatively, D is TRBD2 (6 bases). The germline gives CDR1 SGHVS, CDR2 FQNEAQ. V lost 6 bases, J lost 1 base, and 14 bases lay in between. CDR3 length: 15 amino acids. The CDR3 spells CASSRISGCTDTQYF. CDR3 sequence (DNA): TGTGCCAGCAGTAGGATTAGCGGCTGCACAGATACGCAGTATTTT.

This clonotype was picked up many times. V usage is TRBV21-1 and J usage is TRBJ2-1. TRBV21-1 is recorded as a pseudogene. This CDR3 is built from 14 residues. CDR3 loop: CASRIGLLTEEQFF. The DNA for the CDR3 is TGTGCCAGCAGGATAGGTCTCCTTACCGAGGAGCAGTTCTTC.

The chain uses TRBV5-1 and TRBJ1-2; maybe TRBD1 (5 bases). The CDR3 spans 13 residues. The V gene lost 0 bases and the J gene lost 2 bases, with 5 bases spanning the gap. CDR1 and CDR2 (germline): SGHRS, YFSETQ. Written as DNA, the CDR3 is TGCGCCAGCAGCTTGGAGGGGAACTATGGCTACACCTTC. Its protein is CASSLEGNYGYTF.

This clonotype was seen a few times. The gene calls are TRBV24-1 and TRBJ2-1; 9 bases map to TRBD1. Unmatched junction bases numbered 11, after V lost 9 bases and J lost 6 bases. In germline, CDR1 is KGHDR, CDR2 SFDVKD. There are 15 residues in the CDR3. In DNA form, the CDR3 reads TGTGCCACCTCCCCCGCCGGGACAGGGACCAATGAGCAGTTCTTC. Protein sequence: CATSPAGTGTNEQFF.

This clonotype was detected many times. The V gene is TRBV12-3 or TRBV12-4, the J gene TRBJ1-5; D possibly corresponds to TRBD1 (6 bases). The CDR3 extends over 13 amino acids. Between the trimmed V and J ends, which lost 7 bases and 4 bases, there was a span of 11 bases. The DNA for the CDR3 is TGTGCCAGCACTACCCAGGGGAATCAGCCCCAGCATTTT. This encodes CASTTQGNQPQHF.

The sample holds many counts of this clonotype. The V gene is TRBV14, the J gene TRBJ1-1; D is unclear. V was cut by 0 bases and J by 14 bases, with 16 bases left in between. Germline values: CDR1 SGHDN, CDR2 FVKESK. This CDR3 is built from 13 residues. The CDR3 sequence is CASSQELTGHCFF. CDR3 nucleotide sequence: TGTGCCAGCAGCCAAGAACTAACCGGGCATTGCTTCTTT. The entire variable domain, with the rest obtained from reference TRBV14 and TRBJ1-1, is as follows: EAGVTQFPSHSVIEKGQTVTLRCDPISGHDNLYWYRRVMGKEIKFLLHFVKESKQDESGMPNNRFLAERTGGTYSTLKVQPAELEDSGVYFCASSQELTGHCFFGQGTRLTVV.

The sample holds many counts of this clonotype. The chain joins TRBV6-5 to TRBJ2-6; the D gene is possibly TRBD1 (5 bases). This CDR3 region has 17 residues. Trimming removed 2 bases at V and 1 base at J, with 12 bases between. The germline CDR1 and CDR2 sequences are MNHEY and SVGAGI. The CDR3 DNA is TGTGCCAGCAGTTACAGATCAAGGGGATCTGGGGCCAACGTCCTGACTTTC. Its translation is CASSYRSRGSGANVLTF.

This clonotype was seen ten or more times. The rearrangement uses TRBV29-1 and TRBJ1-1; D remains ambiguous. Deletions cut 3 bases from V and 6 bases from J, with 8 bases between. The germline V gene encodes CDR1 SQVTM and CDR2 ANQGSEA. CDR3 length: 11 residues. Here the CDR3 reads CSVDGAPEAFF. In DNA form, the CDR3 reads TGCAGCGTTGACGGAGCCCCTGAAGCTTTCTTT.

Regarding this clonotype: This could be a read error, since a much larger clone is one nucleotide away. This chain connects TRBV3-1 to TRBJ1-5; D is ambiguous. Looked up from germline, CDR1 is LGHDT and CDR2 is YNNKEL (reference sequence). The CDR3 extends over 15 amino acids. The CDR3 reads CASSQHPRGDQPQRF. In nucleotides, the CDR3 is TGTGCCAGCAGCCAACACCCTCGGGGTGATCAGCCCCAGCGTTTT.

This clonotype was seen at least ten times. V and J are TRBV29-1 and TRBJ1-1, with D possibly TRBD1 on 5 matching bases. The CDR3 is made up of 13 amino acids. Germline V gene data show CDR1 as SQVTM and CDR2 as ANQGSEA. Between the trimmed V and J ends, which lost 4 bases and 3 bases, there was a span of 12 bases. CDR3 bases: TGCAGCGTTGTGAAGGGGTTGCACACTGAAGCTTTCTTT. Translating it yields CSVVKGLHTEAFF. Looking up the rest from reference TRBV29-1 and TRBJ1-1 gives the full variable domain: SAVISQKPSRDICQRGTSLTIQCQVDSQVTMMFWYRQQPGQSLTLIATANQGSEATYESGFVIDKFPISRPNLTFSTLTVSNMSPEDSSIYLCSVVKGLHTEAFFGQGTRLTVV.

A few counts support this clonotype. The chain joins TRBV19 to TRBJ2-2; tentative D call: TRBD2 (5 bases). This CDR3 contains 13 residues. Germline values: CDR1 LNHDA, CDR2 SQIVND (reference sequence). Trimming removed 6 bases at V and 1 base at J, with 6 bases between. CDR3 protein: CASRGENTGELFF. CDR3 sequence (DNA): TGTGCCAGTAGGGGAGAGAACACCGGGGAGCTGTTTTTT.